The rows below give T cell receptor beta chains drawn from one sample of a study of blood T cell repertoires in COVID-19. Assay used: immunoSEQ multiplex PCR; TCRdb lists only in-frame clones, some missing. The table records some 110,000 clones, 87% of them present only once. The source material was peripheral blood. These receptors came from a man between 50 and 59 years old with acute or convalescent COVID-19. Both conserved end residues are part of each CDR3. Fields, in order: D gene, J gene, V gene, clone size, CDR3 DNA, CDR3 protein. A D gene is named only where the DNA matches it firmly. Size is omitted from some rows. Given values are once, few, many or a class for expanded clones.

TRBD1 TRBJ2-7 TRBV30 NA TGTGCCTGGAGCCCGGGACAGGGTGTGGAGTACTTC CAWSPGQGVEYF
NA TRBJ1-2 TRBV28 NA TGTGCCAGCAGAACGCAGGGGCCCCGGGGCTACACCTTC CASRTQGPRGYTF
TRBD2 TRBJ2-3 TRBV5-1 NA TGCGCCAGCAGCTCGTCGGGACTAGCGGGAGGAGATACGCAGTATTTT CASSSSGLAGGDTQYF
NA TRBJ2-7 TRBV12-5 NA TGTGCTAGTGGTTCGAACAACAGGGCGGCCTACGAGCAGTACTTC CASGSNNRAAYEQYF
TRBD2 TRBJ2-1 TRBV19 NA TGTGCCAGTAGTATAGCGCGGGAGGGCCGGAATGAGCAGTTCTTC CASSIAREGRNEQFF
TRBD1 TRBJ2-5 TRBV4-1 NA TGCGCCAGCAGCCCTTATTCCGACAGGGGTTATCAGACCCAGTACTTC CASSPYSDRGYQTQYF
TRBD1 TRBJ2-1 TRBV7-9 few TGTGCCAGCAGCTGGGGACAGGGGGCCGACGATGAGCAGTTCTTC CASSWGQGADDEQFF
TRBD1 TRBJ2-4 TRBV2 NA TGTGCCAGCCTTCGACAGGGGGACATTCAGTACTTC CASLRQGDIQYF
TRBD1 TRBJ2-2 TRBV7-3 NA TGTGCCAGCAGCCCCGGGACAGGGGCGAACACCGGGGAGCTGTTTTTT CASSPGTGANTGELFF
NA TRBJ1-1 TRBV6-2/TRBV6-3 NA TGTGCCAGCAGTTACAGGGGAACCAACACTGAAGCTTTCTTT CASSYRGTNTEAFF
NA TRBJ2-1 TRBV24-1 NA TGTGCCACCAGTGATTTCCTTTCCTATGAGCAGTTCTTC CATSDFLSYEQFF
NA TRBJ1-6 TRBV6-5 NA TGTGCCAGCAGGAGGACCGGGGATCCACCCCTCCACTTT CASRRTGDPPLHF
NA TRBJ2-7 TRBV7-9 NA TGTGCCAGCAGCTTAGACAGTTCGCAGTACTTC CASSLDSSQYF